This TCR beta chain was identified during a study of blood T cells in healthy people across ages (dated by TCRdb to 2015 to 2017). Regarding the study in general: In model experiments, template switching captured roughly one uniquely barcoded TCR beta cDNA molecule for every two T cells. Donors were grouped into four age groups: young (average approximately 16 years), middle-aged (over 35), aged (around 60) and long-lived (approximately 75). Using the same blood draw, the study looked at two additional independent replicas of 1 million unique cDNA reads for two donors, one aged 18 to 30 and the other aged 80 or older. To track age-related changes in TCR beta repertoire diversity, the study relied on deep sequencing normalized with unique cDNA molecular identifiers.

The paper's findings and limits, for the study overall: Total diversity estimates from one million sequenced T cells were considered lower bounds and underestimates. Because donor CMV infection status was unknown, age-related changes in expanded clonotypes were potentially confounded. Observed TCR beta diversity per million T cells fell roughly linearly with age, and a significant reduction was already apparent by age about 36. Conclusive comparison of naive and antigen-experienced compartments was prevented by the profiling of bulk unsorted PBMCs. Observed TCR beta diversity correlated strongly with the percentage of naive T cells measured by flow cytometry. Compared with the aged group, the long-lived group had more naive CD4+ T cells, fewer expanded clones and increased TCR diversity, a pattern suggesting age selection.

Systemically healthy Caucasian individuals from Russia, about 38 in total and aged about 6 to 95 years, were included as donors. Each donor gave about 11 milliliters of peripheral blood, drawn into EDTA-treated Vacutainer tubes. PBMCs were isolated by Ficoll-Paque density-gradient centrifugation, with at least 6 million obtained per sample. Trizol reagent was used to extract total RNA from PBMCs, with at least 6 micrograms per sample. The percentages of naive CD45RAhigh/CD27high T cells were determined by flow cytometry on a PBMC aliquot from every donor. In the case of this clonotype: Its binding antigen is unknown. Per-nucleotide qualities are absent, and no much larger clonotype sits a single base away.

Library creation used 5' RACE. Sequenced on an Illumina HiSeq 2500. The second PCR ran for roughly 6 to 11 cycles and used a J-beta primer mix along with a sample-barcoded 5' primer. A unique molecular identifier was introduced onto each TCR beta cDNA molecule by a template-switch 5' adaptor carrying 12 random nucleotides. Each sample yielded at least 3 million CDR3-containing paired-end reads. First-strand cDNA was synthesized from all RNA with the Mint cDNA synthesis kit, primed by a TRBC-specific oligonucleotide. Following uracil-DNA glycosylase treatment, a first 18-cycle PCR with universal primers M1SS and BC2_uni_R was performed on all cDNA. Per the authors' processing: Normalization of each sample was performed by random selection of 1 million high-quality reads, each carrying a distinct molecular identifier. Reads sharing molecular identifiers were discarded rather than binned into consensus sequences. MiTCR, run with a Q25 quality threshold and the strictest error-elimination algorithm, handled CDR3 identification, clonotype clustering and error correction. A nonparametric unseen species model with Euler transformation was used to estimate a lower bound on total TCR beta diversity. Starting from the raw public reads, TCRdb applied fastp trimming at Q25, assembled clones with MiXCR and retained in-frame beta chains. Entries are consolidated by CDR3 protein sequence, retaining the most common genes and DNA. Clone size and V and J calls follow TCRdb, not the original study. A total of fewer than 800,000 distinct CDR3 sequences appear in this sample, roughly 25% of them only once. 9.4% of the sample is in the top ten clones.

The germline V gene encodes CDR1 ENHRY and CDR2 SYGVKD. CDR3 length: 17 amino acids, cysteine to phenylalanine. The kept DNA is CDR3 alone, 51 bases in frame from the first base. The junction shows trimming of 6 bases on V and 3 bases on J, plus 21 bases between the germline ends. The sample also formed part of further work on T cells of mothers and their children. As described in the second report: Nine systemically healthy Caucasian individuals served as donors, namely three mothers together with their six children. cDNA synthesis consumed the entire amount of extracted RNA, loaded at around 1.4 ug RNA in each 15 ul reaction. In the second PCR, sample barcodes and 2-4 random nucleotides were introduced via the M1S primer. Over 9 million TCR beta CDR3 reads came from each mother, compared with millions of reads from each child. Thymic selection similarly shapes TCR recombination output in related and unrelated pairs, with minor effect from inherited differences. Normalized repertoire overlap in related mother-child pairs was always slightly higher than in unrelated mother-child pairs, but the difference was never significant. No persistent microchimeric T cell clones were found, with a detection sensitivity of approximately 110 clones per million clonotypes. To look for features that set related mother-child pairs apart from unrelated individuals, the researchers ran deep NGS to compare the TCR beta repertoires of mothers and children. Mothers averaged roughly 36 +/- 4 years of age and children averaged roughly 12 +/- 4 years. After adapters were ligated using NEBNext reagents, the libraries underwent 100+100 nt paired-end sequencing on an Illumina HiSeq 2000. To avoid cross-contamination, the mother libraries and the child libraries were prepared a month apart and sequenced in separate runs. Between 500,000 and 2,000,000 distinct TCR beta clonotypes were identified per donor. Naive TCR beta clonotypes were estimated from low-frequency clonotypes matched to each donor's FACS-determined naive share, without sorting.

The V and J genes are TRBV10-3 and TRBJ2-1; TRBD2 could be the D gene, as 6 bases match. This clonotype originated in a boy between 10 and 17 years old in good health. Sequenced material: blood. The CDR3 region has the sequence CAISPGEDSNHYNEQFF. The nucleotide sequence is TGTGCCATCAGCCCCGGGGAGGACTCCAACCACTACAATGAGCAGTTCTTC.